These T cell receptor beta chains were read from a single sample in a study of T cells after yellow fever vaccination. TCRdb re-analysed the 5' RACE reads in MiXCR, keeping a single row per CDR3 protein. The sample lists some 400,000 distinct CDR3 sequences; about 6% were seen once. This sample comprised PBMCs, obtained 5 days after the yellow fever booster vaccination. The source of these receptors is a man younger than 45 who received the YFV17D yellow fever vaccine. Both conserved end residues are part of each CDR3. Each record gives: V gene, D gene, clone size, J gene, CDR3 protein, CDR3 DNA. A D gene is named only where the DNA matches it firmly. Only some rows state a clone size, as once, few, many or a class for expanded clones.

V: TRBV6-1
D: NA
size: many
J: TRBJ1-2
CDR3: CASKTDTNYGYTF
DNA: TGTGCCAGCAAAACAGACACTAACTATGGCTACACCTTC

V: TRBV20-1
D: NA
size: NA
J: TRBJ1-2
CDR3: CSARVSGTILGYTF
DNA: TGCAGTGCTAGAGTTAGCGGGACTATACTGGGCTACACCTTC

V: TRBV11-2
D: TRBD1
size: many
J: TRBJ2-1
CDR3: CASSLDWDSYNEQFF
DNA: TGTGCCAGCAGCTTAGATTGGGACAGCTACAATGAGCAGTTCTTC

V: TRBV2
D: TRBD2
size: NA
J: TRBJ2-7
CDR3: CASSDGTSVSYEQYF
DNA: TGTGCCAGCAGTGACGGGACTAGCGTATCCTACGAGCAGTACTTC

V: TRBV27
D: TRBD1
size: many
J: TRBJ2-7
CDR3: CASSFKKGTGSSYEQYF
DNA: TGTGCCAGCAGTTTTAAGAAGGGGACAGGGAGCTCCTACGAGCAGTACTTC

V: TRBV18
D: TRBD1
size: NA
J: TRBJ2-5
CDR3: CASSPTQGNQETQYF
DNA: TGTGCCAGCTCACCCACACAGGGGAACCAAGAGACCCAGTACTTC

V: TRBV9
D: NA
size: few
J: TRBJ2-1
CDR3: CASSQTRRINEQFF
DNA: TGTGCCAGCAGCCAAACCCGTAGGATCAATGAGCAGTTCTTC

V: TRBV18
D: NA
size: few
J: TRBJ2-5
CDR3: CASSPEQLRKKTQYF
DNA: TGTGCCAGCTCACCAGAACAGTTACGGAAAAAGACCCAGTACTTC

V: TRBV15
D: NA
size: NA
J: TRBJ2-7
CDR3: CATSRDMPPYEQYF
DNA: TGTGCCACCAGCAGAGATATGCCCCCCTACGAGCAGTACTTC

V: TRBV9
D: TRBD2
size: NA
J: TRBJ2-2
CDR3: CASSPGVAGVGELFF
DNA: TGTGCCAGCAGCCCCGGGGTAGCGGGAGTCGGGGAGCTGTTTTTT

V: TRBV3-1
D: NA
size: many
J: TRBJ2-4
CDR3: CASSTFEERQNIQYF
DNA: TGTGCCAGCAGCACCTTTGAGGAGAGACAAAACATTCAGTACTTC

V: TRBV18
D: NA
size: many
J: TRBJ2-7
CDR3: CASSIYGVDEQYF
DNA: TGTGCCAGCTCAATATACGGGGTGGACGAGCAGTACTTC

V: TRBV18
D: NA
size: few
J: TRBJ2-3
CDR3: CASSPKEGRQPTDTQYF
DNA: TGTGCCAGCTCACCAAAAGAGGGCCGACAGCCCACAGATACGCAGTATTTT

V: TRBV6-5
D: NA
size: many
J: TRBJ2-3
CDR3: CASSYAGSTDTQYF
DNA: TGTGCCAGCAGTTACGCGGGAAGCACAGATACGCAGTATTTT